The sequence of this TCR beta chain was determined in a study of response to subunit inactivated influenza vaccine. Study-wide points: With each seasonal influenza vaccination, the authors suggested, few new T cells are recruited.

This clonotype was observed a few times. Its antigen is still unknown. TCRdb re-derived calls from the RT-PCR reads in MiXCR, one entry per CDR3 protein. The sample includes almost 600,000 distinct CDR3 sequences, about 14% of them seen just once. J gave up 8 bases and V 3 bases, and 7 bases lay outside the gene matches. Germline CDR1 and CDR2: DFQATT and SNEGSKA (reference sequence). The CDR3 has 14 residues. The genes are TRBV20-1 and TRBJ2-1, with 10 bases matching TRBD2. This receptor was identified in a man in his fifties who received an inactivated influenza vaccine. The starting material was PBMCs from blood, obtained 11 to 12 days after vaccination. The DNA for the CDR3 is TGCAGTGCTAGGGTGCCTAGCGGGAGTGATGAGCAGTTCTTC. As protein: CSARVPSGSDEQFF.